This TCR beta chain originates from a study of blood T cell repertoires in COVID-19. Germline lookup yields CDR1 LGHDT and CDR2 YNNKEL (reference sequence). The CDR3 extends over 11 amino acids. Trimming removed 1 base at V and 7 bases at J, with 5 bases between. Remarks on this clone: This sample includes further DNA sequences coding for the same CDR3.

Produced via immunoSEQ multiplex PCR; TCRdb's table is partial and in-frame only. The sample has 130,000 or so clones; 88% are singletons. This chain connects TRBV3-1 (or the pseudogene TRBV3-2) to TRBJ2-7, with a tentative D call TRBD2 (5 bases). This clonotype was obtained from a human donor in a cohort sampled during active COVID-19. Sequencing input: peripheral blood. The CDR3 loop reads CASSQAGEQYF. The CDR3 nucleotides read TGTGCCAGCAGCCAAGCGGGAGAGCAGTACTTC.